This T cell receptor (beta chain) was recorded in a study of CD8+ T cells in alopecia areata (dated by TCRdb to about 2018). Context from the whole study: Treated patients were enrolled in an open-label pilot trial of oral tofacitinib, 5 to 10 mg twice daily, for moderate-to-severe alopecia areata. Tofacitinib was administered for 6 to 18 months, and 6 months of follow-up off drug were then conducted to assess delayed response and recurrence. For the treated patients, the SALT score, which quantifies what percentage of scalp surface area is affected, served as the measure of disease severity. In both human patients and the C3H/HeJ mouse model, the study applied high-throughput TCRbeta sequencing to look at T cell clonal expansion in alopecia areata. Human TCRbeta sequencing covered scalp tissue and sorted CD4+ and CD8+ peripheral blood T cells from patchy and totalis/universalis alopecia areata patients and healthy controls. Biopsies were taken from tofacitinib-treated patients at baseline and at 4 and 24 weeks of treatment, and a later scalp biopsy was taken in several of the tofacitinib-treated patients. Clonality in the scalp was compared among normal scalp (n=4), patchy alopecia areata scalp (n=8), and alopecia totalis/universalis scalp (n=8). RNA was obtained with the PAXgene miRNA kit for fixed scalp, the miRNeasy kit for PBMCs, and the RNeasy kit for mouse skin. immunoSEQ multiplex PCR using 35 Vbeta forward primers and 13 Jbeta reverse primers was used to amplify TCRbeta CDR3 regions. Results and caveats for the whole study, not just this receptor: Higher clonality and more expanded CD8+ clones were observed in lesional scalp than in normal scalp, particularly in alopecia totalis/universalis, a finding suggestive of antigenic drive. Tofacitinib significantly lowered scalp clonality and the number of expanded CD8+ clones among the top 100 scalp clones. Compared with mice, TCR sequences shared between patients were less clear, possibly partly because of HLA diversity across the patient population. Because the treated cohort was small and had just a single nonresponder, larger studies are needed to establish links between baseline CD8+ expansion and response. Scalp TCR repertoire analysis is complicated because resident alphabeta T cells in normal human skin are also sequenced, whereas mouse skin is dominated by gammadelta T cells. During tofacitinib treatment, many expanded lesional clones stuck around in both scalp and blood, and this persistence may partly explain why relapse happens after treatment is stopped.

The time point label corresponds to: roughly 24 weeks on oral tofacitinib. The treatment or condition label, read with the paper, signifies: oral pan-JAK inhibitor, 5-10 mg twice daily. Lesional scalp punch biopsies and peripheral blood were obtained from alopecia areata patients. After PBMCs were isolated by density centrifugation and stained for CD3, CD4 and CD8, a FACSAria was used to sort CD4+ and CD8+ T cells. Inclusive of the bounding cysteine and phenylalanine, the CDR3 is 16 residues long. The DNA shown is the 48-base CDR3, in frame from base 1. Between the V and J ends, shortened by 0 bases and 2 bases respectively, the junction contains 12 bases. CDR1 and CDR2 are read off the germline V gene as SGHTA and FQGTGA. The table lists this clone with a few counts. It has no known antigen specificity. One base away there is no much larger clone; base qualities are not given. The library relied on the immunoSEQ multiplex PCR assay. To provide template for TCR sequencing, every sample had RNA extracted and reverse transcribed into cDNA. SuperScript III was used to make first-strand cDNA, primed with a 2:1 mix of oligo-dT and random hexamers. A synthetic immune receptor repertoire was used to assess amplification bias, and residual bias was removed computationally. Per the authors' processing: After raw reads were preprocessed to remove errors, the CDR3 was defined following IMGT conventions as running from the conserved cysteine to phenylalanine. Clonality was computed by normalizing Shannon entropy by log2 of the number of productive unique TCRs and subtracting the result from 1. Whether scalp clones were CD4 or CD8 was inferred by matching scalp TCRbeta sequences against CD4 and CD8 repertoires sorted from blood. This immuneACCESS table, as held by TCRdb, lists in-frame sequences with V and J called but not all clones. Of the missing ones, under half trace to an unresolved V gene in checked studies; the others have no known cause. V and J calls and clone size are given by that table; D and trimming were obtained from the DNA. Across this sample there are 42,000 or so clones, with about nine tenths seen only once. 18% of the sample is in the top ten clones.

The clonotype was recovered from a human donor with alopecia areata. The chain uses TRBV7-3 and TRBJ2-3; a weak D assignment points to TRBD2 (6 bases agree). Sample: CD8+ T cells sorted from blood, taken at week 24, from a patient treated with tofacitinib. The CDR3 loop reads CASSLTSGGNTDTQYF. The DNA is as follows: TGTGCCAGCAGCTTAACGTCCGGGGGTAACACAGATACGCAGTATTTT.